This T cell receptor beta chain was retrieved from a study of T cells in Graves' hyperthyroidism and ophthalmopathy. Study information: At the time of initial diagnosis and before any treatment, peripheral blood was collected. Study-level points and caveats: Ophthalmopathy and stable hyperthyroidism were told apart by a 13 V-J model.

CDR1 and CDR2 from the germline V gene are SGHNT and YYREEE (reference sequence). With V trimmed by 4 bases and J by 2 bases, 8 bases remained unmatched. The length of the CDR3 is 15 residues. This clonotype was observed a handful of times. What it binds is unknown. Uncontrolled infection, other autoimmune disease, pregnancy or lactation excluded patients. Amplification of TCR beta CDR3 regions was performed using RNA transcripts as template. First-round RT-PCR with HTBI primers amplified the TCR CDR3 region. Using its own MiXCR run on the multiplex PCR reads, TCRdb lists one record per CDR3 protein. Here the sample spans fewer than 700,000 distinct CDR3 sequences, 15% to 20% being singletons.

The sequencing input was blood. The origin of this receptor is a woman in her 30s with Graves' hyperthyroidism. The rearrangement uses TRBV5-4 and TRBJ1-1; TRBD1 matches 7 bases. The CDR3 loop reads CASSQSGQLNTEAFF. CDR3 in DNA: TGTGCCAGCAGCCAATCGGGACAGCTAAACACTGAAGCTTTCTTT.